The source of this TCR beta chain is a study of shared clonotypes between healthy human individuals. Study-level information: Donors had three CD4 naive, three CD4 memory, two CD8 naive and one CD8 memory plate apiece. Findings and limits, study-wide: A handful of donors showed sharing of around 5.3% of naive CD4 clonotypes.

A word on this clone: Antigen: not known.

Naive-designated CD8 cells lacked CD45RO, were positively enriched for CCR7, and omitted terminally differentiated effector memory CD45RA+ cells. None of the donors, who were healthy HIV-negative adults, had recently had acute infections or vaccinations. Assay: immunoSEQ multiplex PCR; the TCRdb copy retains only in-frame clones and omits some. Of about 2.1 million clones listed, over 85% were seen once; the top ten hold less than 2%. Looked up from germline, CDR1 is LGHNA and CDR2 is YSLEER. The length of the CDR3 is 18 residues. The trim removed 4 bases at V and 4 bases at J, leaving 16 bases unmatched.

Material for sequencing was naive CD8+ T cells from PBMCs. The source of this sequence is a man in his late teens or twenties in good health. Some clones in this sample may be carry-over from other donors' samples. This sequence joins TRBV4-3 and TRBJ1-2, with TRBD1 matching over 9 bases. The CDR3 protein is CASSLTFFRDRASYGYTF. Written as DNA, the CDR3 is TGCGCCAGCAGCCTAACCTTTTTCCGGGACAGGGCCTCCTATGGCTACACCTTC.